The 17 T cell receptor beta chains in this list originate from one sample, sequenced in a study of blood T cell repertoires in COVID-19. Assay: immunoSEQ multiplex PCR; the TCRdb copy retains only in-frame clones and omits some. The sample records 170,000 or so clones, more than 85% being singletons. Specimen: peripheral blood. These receptors were taken from a man between 50 and 59 years old with acute or convalescent COVID-19.

This chain connects TRBV19 to TRBJ1-6; possibly TRBD1 for D (6 bases). The V and J ends lost 6 bases and 7 bases respectively, with 13 bases between them. Germline CDR1 and CDR2: LNHDA and SQIVND (reference sequence). The CDR3 contains 14 residues. The CDR3 DNA reads TGTGCCAGTAGCATACAGGGAACGAATTCACCCCTCCACTTT. Its translation is CASSIQGTNSPLHF. The full variable domain, rest sourced from reference TRBV19 and TRBJ1-6, is DGGITQSPKYLFRKEGQNVTLSCEQNLNHDAMYWYRQDPGQGLRLIYYSQIVNDFQKGDIAEGYSVSREKKESFPLTVTSAQKNPTAFYLCASSIQGTNSPLHFGNGTRLTVT.

The rearrangement joins TRBV7-3 to TRBJ2-1, with TRBD2 matching 10 bases. The trim removed 7 bases at V and 9 bases at J, leaving 9 bases unmatched. Germline CDR1 and CDR2: SGHTA and FQGTGA. The length of the CDR3 is 14 residues. CDR3 in DNA: TGTGCCAGCACCTCTAGCGGGAGTGTGGCTGAGCAGTTCTTC. Its translation: CASTSSGSVAEQFF.

The sample holds one count of this clone. This chain uses TRBV11-3 with TRBJ2-1, with TRBD2 as a possible D gene (5 bases). The CDR3 contains 13 residues. Germline V CDR1 and CDR2: SGHNT, YENEEA. Between the trimmed V and J ends, which lost 3 bases and 6 bases, there was a span of 9 bases. This chain's CDR3 is CASSFGRANEQFF. In DNA, the CDR3 is TGTGCCAGCAGCTTCGGGCGGGCCAATGAGCAGTTCTTC.

V and J are TRBV18 and TRBJ1-5; a possible D gene is TRBD1 (6 bases). Trimming took 3 bases from V and 5 from J, leaving 17 bases between them. The CDR3 is made up of 16 amino acids. Germline V gene sequence: CDR1 KGHSH, CDR2 LQKENI. CDR3 nucleotides: TGTGCCAGCTCACCCCAAACAGGGAGTCGGGATCAGCCCCAGCATTTT. Its protein product is CASSPQTGSRDQPQHF.

The rearrangement joins TRBV6-5 to TRBJ1-2; possibly TRBD1 for D (6 bases). The CDR3 has 11 amino acids. Germline CDR1 reads MNHEY; CDR2 reads SVGAGI. V gave up 6 bases and J gave up 8 bases, with 10 bases separating them. The CDR3 spells CASRFRGGYTF. DNA of the CDR3: TGTGCCAGCAGATTTAGGGGGGGCTACACCTTC.

J is TRBJ2-2 and V is TRBV3-1 (or the pseudogene TRBV3-2); a possible D gene is TRBD2 (6 bases). V was shortened by 8 bases and J by 7 bases, with 14 bases between the two germline ends. Germline assignment: CDR1 LGHDT and CDR2 YNNKEL (reference sequence). CDR3 size: 13 residues. The CDR3 is CASRRAGHGELFF. CDR3 in DNA: TGTGCCAGCCGGCGGGCGGGGCACGGGGAGCTGTTTTTT.

This rearrangement joins TRBV6-2 or TRBV6-3 to TRBJ2-7; D may be TRBD2 (6 bases). The CDR3 runs to 13 residues. V dropped 5 bases and J dropped 2 bases, with 10 bases sitting between them. In germline, CDR1 is MNHEY, CDR2 SVGEGT. In nucleotides, the CDR3 is TGTGCCAGCAGTAGGGACTCTCCCTACGAGCAGTACGTC. Translating it yields CASSRDSPYEQYV.

Written as DNA, the CDR3 is TGTGCCAGCAGCCCACAGCGGGACACTCGCGAAGCTTTCTTT. Its protein is CASSPQRDTREAFF. The V gene is TRBV5-6, the J gene TRBJ1-1, with a possible D match to TRBD1 (6 bases). Trimming cost V 4 bases and J 8 bases, with 18 bases left between them. The CDR3 extends over 14 amino acids. Germline V gives CDR1 SGHDT, CDR2 YYEEEE.

This clone was seen once. The junction departs from germline at one end; a sequencing error may be responsible. V gene TRBV7-7 combines with J gene TRBJ2-2; D is perhaps TRBD2 (5 bases). Looked up from germline, CDR1 is SSHAT and CDR2 is FNYEAQ (reference sequence). CDR3 length: 16 residues. The CDR3: CASSLIRAENTGELFF. In DNA form, the CDR3 reads TGTGCTAGCAGCCTCATTCGAGCGGAGAACACCGGGGAGCTGTTTTTT.

The chain couples TRBV27 to TRBJ1-6; no definite D call. CDR1 MNHEY and CDR2 SMNVEV come from the germline V gene (reference sequence). Trimming removed 6 bases from V and 8 bases from J, with 14 bases in between. The CDR3 length is 14 residues. CDR3 nucleotides: TGTGCCAGCAGGAGACAAGGTGGTCATTCACCCCTCCACTTT. Its translation is CASRRQGGHSPLHF.

This clone was seen just once. This chain joins TRBV6-5 and TRBJ2-7; no clear D. The ends were cut back, 0 bases at V and 4 bases at J, with 10 bases in the middle. Per the germline V gene, CDR1 is MNHEY and CDR2 is SVGAGI. CDR3 length equals 14 residues. The DNA of the CDR3 is TGTGCCAGCAGTTACTCGTCAGGCTATTACGAGCAGTACTTC. As protein: CASSYSSGYYEQYF.

The chain links TRBV7-6 to TRBJ1-4; 7 bases match TRBD1. The CDR3 loop spans 15 amino acids. V shed 5 bases, J shed 7 bases, and the junction held 10 bases outside the gene matches. The germline V gene encodes CDR1 SGHVS and CDR2 FNYEAQ. In DNA, the CDR3 is TGTGCCAGCAGCCTAGGGACAGCGGAGACTGAAAAACTGTTTTTT. Protein product: CASSLGTAETEKLFF.

The chain joins TRBV5-5 to TRBJ2-3; no reliable D call. The V gene lost 1 base and the J gene lost 0 bases, with 9 bases spanning the gap. CDR1 is SGHKS and CDR2 is YYEKEE in the germline V gene (reference sequence). This CDR3 is 15 amino acids long. CDR3 region: CASSLRGTSTDTQYF. CDR3 nucleotides: TGTGCCAGCAGCTTGCGAGGTACTAGCACAGATACGCAGTATTTT. The full variable domain, with the rest looked up from reference TRBV5-5 and TRBJ2-3, is DAGVTQSPTHLIKTRGQQVTLRCSPISGHKSVSWYQQVLGQGPQFIFQYYEKEERGRGNFPDRFSARQFPNYSSELNVNALLLGDSALYLCASSLRGTSTDTQYFGPGTRLTVL.

V and J are TRBV5-4 and TRBJ2-5; 8 bases line up with TRBD2. V dropped 2 bases and J dropped 5; count of bases not matched to a gene: 14. CDR3 length: 17 amino acids. Germline CDR1 and CDR2: SGHNT and YYREEE (reference sequence). The CDR3 nucleotides are TGTGCCAGCAGCTTTGGTCGGGGGGGCAAATTCGCCGAGACCCAGTACTTC. Amino acids: CASSFGRGGKFAETQYF.

CDR3 amino acids: CASSLTQGHYQPQHF. The CDR3 region has the DNA TGTGCCAGCAGTTTGACCCAGGGCCATTATCAGCCCCAGCATTTT. The gene calls are TRBV28 and TRBJ1-5; the D gene is possibly TRBD1 (5 bases). Trimming pared 3 bases from V and 5 bases from J, leaving 14 bases between. Germline V lookup: CDR1 MDHEN, CDR2 SYDVKM. CDR3 length: 15 amino acids.

A few counts support this clone. This chain joins TRBV19 and TRBJ1-5; weak D call: TRBD1 (5 bases). V shed 5 bases and J shed 1 base, with 12 bases lying between them. This CDR3 has 15 residues. Germline V gives CDR1 LNHDA, CDR2 SQIVND (reference sequence). CDR3 nucleotides: TGTGCCAGTAGTCGACAGCGTAGAAGCAATCAGCCCCAGCATTTT. Translated: CASSRQRRSNQPQHF.

This CDR3 is CASSDRGRDYGYTF. The DNA for the CDR3 is TGTGCCAGTAGTGACAGGGGGCGCGACTATGGCTACACCTTC. J is TRBJ1-2 and V is TRBV19, with 10 positions matching TRBD1. With V trimmed by 5 bases and J by 3 bases, 3 bases remained unmatched. The CDR3 runs 14 residues. The germline V gene has CDR1 LNHDA and CDR2 SQIVND (reference sequence).